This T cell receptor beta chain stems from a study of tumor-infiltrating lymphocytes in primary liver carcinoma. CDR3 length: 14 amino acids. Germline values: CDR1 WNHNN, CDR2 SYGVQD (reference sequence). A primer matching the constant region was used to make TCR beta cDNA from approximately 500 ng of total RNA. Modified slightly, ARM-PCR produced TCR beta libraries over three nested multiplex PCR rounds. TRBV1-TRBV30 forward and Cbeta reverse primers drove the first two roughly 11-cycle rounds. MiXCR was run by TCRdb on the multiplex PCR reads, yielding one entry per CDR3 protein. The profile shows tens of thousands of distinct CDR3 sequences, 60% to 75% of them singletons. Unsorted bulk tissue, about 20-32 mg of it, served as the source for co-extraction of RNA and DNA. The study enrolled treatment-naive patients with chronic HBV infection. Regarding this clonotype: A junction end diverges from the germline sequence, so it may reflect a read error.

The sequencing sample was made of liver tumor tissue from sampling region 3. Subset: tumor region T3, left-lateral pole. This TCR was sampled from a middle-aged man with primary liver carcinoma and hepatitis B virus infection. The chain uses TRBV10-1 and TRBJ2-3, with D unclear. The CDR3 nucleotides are TGTTTCAGCAGTGAGACGGTGATCACAGATACGCAGTATTTT. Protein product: CFSSETVITDTQYF.